The T cell receptor (beta chain) described here comes from a study of blood T cell repertoires in COVID-19 (dated by TCRdb to 2018 to 2021). For context, the study as a whole: Collaborator samples came from the United States, Italy and Spain and covered acute and convalescent phases of COVID-19. The material from the prospective study consisted of cDNA or gDNA derived from T cells, B-cell-depleted T cells, or PBMCs. Deeply sampled blood TCRbeta repertoires from subjects exposed to, actively infected with, or recovered from COVID-19 were included in the dataset. The repertoires were made available in a free public database intended to serve as a resource for research on the immune response to SARS-CoV-2. The samples were drawn from the first 160 participants of the ongoing ImmuneRACE study and from 1,200 or so subjects provided by 6 global collaborators. Nearly every sample came with metadata listing a de-identified subject ID, COVID-19 status, age in years and sex. HLA class I and class II types, where available, came from metadata supplied by the sample provider rather than from assay-based typing.

On the study overall, not on this receptor specifically: How much clinical and demographic metadata was included differed by source and by participant, and the metadata was provided uncurated.

TCRbeta CDR3 regions were amplified from genomic DNA using the immunoSEQ Assay, a bias-controlled multiplex PCR. As for how the authors treated the data: Within the assay, amplification of reference gene primers was used to estimate how many nucleated cells each sample contained. Sequence reads were collapsed and filtered to measure the absolute abundance of every unique TCRbeta CDR3 rearrangement. Productive Simpson clonality was computed per sample as the square root of Simpson's diversity index over productive rearrangements. The table comes from immuneACCESS by way of TCRdb, which keeps in-frame sequences with V and J called. Part of the clones is missing from these tables; in studies checked, under half for an unresolved V gene and the rest for unknown reasons. D and trimming come from the DNA, and the V and J calls and clone size come from that table. The sample table contains 99,000 or so clones; only one count was recorded for roughly four fifths of them. The top ten clones comprise about 4.8% of the sample.

The germline V gene specifies MGHRA as CDR1 and YSYEKL as CDR2. The CDR3 has 18 amino acids, counting the end cysteine and phenylalanine. The kept DNA is CDR3 alone, 54 bases in frame from the first base. V is pared back by 2 bases and J by 10 bases, with 27 bases lying between the germline termini. Concerning this clone: The specificity of this receptor is unknown. No much larger clone exists at a distance of one base, and base qualities are not known.

Whole blood was collected in K2EDTA tubes by collaborating institutions according to the institutions' own protocols. For TCRbeta analysis, collaborators shipped samples in one of three forms: frozen whole blood, isolated PBMCs, or DNA extracted from either of those sample types. Sequencing was done on a sample of peripheral blood. The TCR was taken from a man in his sixties with acute or convalescent COVID-19. This chain is built from TRBV4-1 and TRBJ2-1, and the D gene may be TRBD2, 6 bases matching. The CDR3 protein: CASSQPPQAGRPEDEQFF. The DNA sequence is as follows: TGCGCCAGCAGCCAACCGCCTCAAGCAGGGAGGCCAGAAGACGAGCAGTTCTTC.